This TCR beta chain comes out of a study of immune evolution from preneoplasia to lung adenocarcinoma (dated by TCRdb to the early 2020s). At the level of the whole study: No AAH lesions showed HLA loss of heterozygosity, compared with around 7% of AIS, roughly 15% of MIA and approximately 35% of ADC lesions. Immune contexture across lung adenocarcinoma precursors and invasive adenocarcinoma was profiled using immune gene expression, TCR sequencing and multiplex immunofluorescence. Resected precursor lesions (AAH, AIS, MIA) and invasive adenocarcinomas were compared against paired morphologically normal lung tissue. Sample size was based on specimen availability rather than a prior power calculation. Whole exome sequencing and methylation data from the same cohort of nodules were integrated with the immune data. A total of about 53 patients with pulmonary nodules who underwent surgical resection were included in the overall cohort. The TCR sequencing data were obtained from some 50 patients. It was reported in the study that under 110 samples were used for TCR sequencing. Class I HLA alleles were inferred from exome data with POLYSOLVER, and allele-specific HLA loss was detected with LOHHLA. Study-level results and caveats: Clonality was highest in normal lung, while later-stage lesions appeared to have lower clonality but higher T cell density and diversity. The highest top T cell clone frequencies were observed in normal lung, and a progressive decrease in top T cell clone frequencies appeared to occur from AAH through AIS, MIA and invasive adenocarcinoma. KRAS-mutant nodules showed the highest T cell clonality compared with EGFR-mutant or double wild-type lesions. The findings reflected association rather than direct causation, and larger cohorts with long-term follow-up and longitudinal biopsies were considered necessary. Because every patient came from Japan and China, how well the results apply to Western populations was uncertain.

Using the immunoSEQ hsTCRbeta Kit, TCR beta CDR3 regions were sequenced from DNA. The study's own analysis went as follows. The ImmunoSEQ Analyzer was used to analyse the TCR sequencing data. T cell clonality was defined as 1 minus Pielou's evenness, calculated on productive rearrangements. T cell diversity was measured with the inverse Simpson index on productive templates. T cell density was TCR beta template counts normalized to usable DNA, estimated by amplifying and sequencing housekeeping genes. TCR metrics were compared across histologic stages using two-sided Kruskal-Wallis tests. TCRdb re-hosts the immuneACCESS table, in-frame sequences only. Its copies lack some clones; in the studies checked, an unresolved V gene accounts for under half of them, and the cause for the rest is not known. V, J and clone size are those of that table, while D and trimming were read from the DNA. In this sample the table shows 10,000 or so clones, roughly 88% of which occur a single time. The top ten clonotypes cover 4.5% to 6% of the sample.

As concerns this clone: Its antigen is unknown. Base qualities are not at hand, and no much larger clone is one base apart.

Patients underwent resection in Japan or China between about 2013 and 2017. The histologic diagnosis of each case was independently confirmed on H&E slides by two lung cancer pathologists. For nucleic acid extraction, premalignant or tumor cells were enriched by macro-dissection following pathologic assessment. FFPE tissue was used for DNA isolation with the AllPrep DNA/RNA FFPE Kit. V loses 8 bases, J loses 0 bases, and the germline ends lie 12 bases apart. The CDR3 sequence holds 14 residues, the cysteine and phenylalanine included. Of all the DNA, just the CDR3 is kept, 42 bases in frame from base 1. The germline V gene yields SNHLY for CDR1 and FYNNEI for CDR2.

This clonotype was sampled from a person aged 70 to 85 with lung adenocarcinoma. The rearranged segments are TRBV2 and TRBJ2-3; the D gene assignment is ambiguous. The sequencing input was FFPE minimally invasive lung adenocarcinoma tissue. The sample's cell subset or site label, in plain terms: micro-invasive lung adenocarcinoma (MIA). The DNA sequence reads TGTGCCAGCGGGGAAAGATCTAGCACAGATACGCAGTATTTT. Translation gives CASGERSSTDTQYF.